Included here is one TCR beta chain sequence, with context. Its antigen is not identified. This sample is part of a study of blood T cells in healthy people across ages. Sample-barcoded 5' priming and a J-beta primer mix drove a second PCR of roughly 6 to 12 cycles. Sequencing recovered at least 3 million CDR3-containing paired-end reads from each sample. TCRdb itself ran the 5' RACE reads through MiXCR, one entry per CDR3 protein. Among fewer than 2,000,000 distinct CDR3 sequences listed, roughly 43% were seen once. Study results and limitations: While age rose, TCR beta diversity per million T cells dropped in a roughly linear way. Greater diversity and more naive CD4+ cells were seen in long-lived donors than in aged donors.

V gave up 7 bases and J gave up 1 base; unmatched junction bases: 4. The CDR3 spans 14 residues. Germline V CDR1 and CDR2: MNHEY, SVGEGT. The receptor comes from a human donor in good health. The chain joins TRBV6-2 or TRBV6-3 to TRBJ2-3, with TRBD2 matching 8 bases. Sequencing was performed on blood. CDR3 nucleotide sequence: TGTGCCAGCAATCCGGGGGGGGGCACAGATACGCAGTATTTT. It codes for CASNPGGGTDTQYF.